This TCR beta chain was sequenced in a study of blood T cell repertoires in COVID-19. Study summary: Samples came from the United States, Italy and Spain, spanning acute and convalescent COVID-19. In each case, the material was cDNA or gDNA derived from T cells, B-cell-depleted T cells, or PBMCs.

There are 13 residues in the CDR3. V lost 2 bases and J lost 4, with 8 bases in between. The germline V gene encodes CDR1 LGHNA and CDR2 YSLEER. In the study's own analysis: Quantification of nucleated cells was approximated via reference gene primer amplification. Sequencing was performed with immunoSEQ multiplex PCR; in TCRdb, only in-frame clones are kept and a portion is missing. V, J and clone size reflect that table, while D and trimming were determined from the DNA. The repertoire includes more than 300,000 clones, about nine tenths of them detected once, and less than 2% sits in the top ten. This sequence originates from a woman in her thirties with COVID-19, enrolled during active disease. The sample comprised peripheral blood. The rearrangement joins TRBV4-3 to TRBJ1-2; the D gene is possibly TRBD1 (5 bases). In DNA, the CDR3 is TGCGCCAGCAGCCAACAGGGATCCTATGGCTACACCTTC. Amino acids: CASSQQGSYGYTF.